The T cell receptor beta chain described here comes from a study of blood T cell repertoires in COVID-19. For the study at large: The United States, Italy and Spain were the sources of the acute and convalescent COVID-19 samples.

Across about two dozen US areas, participants ranged in age from about 18 to 90 years. Donors in Cohort 3 who had recovered were those with two negative PCRs, healthcare professional clearance, or resolution of their symptoms. The CDR3 is 15 residues long. CDR1 is MNHEY and CDR2 is SMNVEV in the germline V gene (reference sequence). J was trimmed by 6 bases and V by 1 base; bases with no gene match: 4. This clone was seen ten or more times. Profiled with immunoSEQ multiplex PCR; TCRdb holds only in-frame clones, not every one. The sample has 150,000 or so clones, more than 75% seen once. V is TRBV27 and J is TRBJ1-2, with 11 positions matching TRBD1. Sequenced input: PBMCs or T cells enriched from blood (not recorded which). This clonotype originated in a man between 35 and 55 years old who had recovered from COVID-19. The CDR3 loop is CASSLFGGQGDGYTF. The CDR3 DNA follows: TGTGCCAGCAGTTTATTCGGGGGACAGGGGGATGGCTACACCTTC.